The 26 T cell receptor beta chains given below trace back to one sample, sequenced in a study of tumor-infiltrating lymphocytes in primary liver carcinoma. Synthesis of TCR beta cDNA was carried out from approximately 0.55 ug total RNA with a constant-region primer. Libraries of TCR beta came from three nested multiplex PCR rounds with slightly modified ARM-PCR. The study ran its first two PCR rounds for roughly 11 cycles each, using TRBV1-TRBV30 forward primers and a C-beta reverse primer. Each CDR3 protein is one row after TCRdb ran MiXCR on the multiplex PCR reads. The sample includes over 100,000 distinct CDR3 sequences, around 70% of them seen just once. The study co-extracted DNA and RNA from about 20-30 mg of unsorted bulk tissue. Sequenced material: tumor-adjacent normal liver tissue. These receptors all stem from a woman aged 55-69 years with primary liver carcinoma and hepatitis B virus infection.

A word on this clonotype: A junction end diverges from the germline sequence, so it may reflect a read error. The chain joins TRBV6-2 or TRBV6-3 to TRBJ2-5, with 10 positions matching TRBD2. This CDR3 spans 16 amino acids. CDR1 is MNHEY and CDR2 is SVGEGT in the germline V gene. The CDR3 nucleotides read TGTGCCAGCAATACTGGGCTAGCGGGGGAACAAGAGGCCCAGTACTTC. This codes for CASNTGLAGEQEAQYF.

This clonotype was counted at least ten times. The chain joins TRBV28 to TRBJ1-1; possibly TRBD1 for D (6 bases). Germline V CDR1 and CDR2: MDHEN, SYDVKM. The CDR3 is 13 amino acids. V was pared by 1 base and J by 7 bases, with 10 bases between. The CDR3 reads CASSLLGQIEAFF. The CDR3 nucleotides read TGTGCCAGCAGTTTATTAGGACAGATTGAAGCTTTCTTT.

This clonotype has a handful of counts. For the CDR3, the DNA is TGTGCCAGCAGCTACTCCGGGACAGCGAATGAGCAGTTCTTC. Translating it yields CASSYSGTANEQFF. The rearrangement uses TRBV11-3 and TRBJ2-1, with TRBD1 identical over 7 bases. Germline CDR1 SGHNT, CDR2 YENEEA. CDR3 length equals 14 residues. V lost 4 bases and J lost 7; bases outside the gene matches: 7.

About this clonotype itself: Possible read error: a much larger clone is one base away. The V and J genes are TRBV10-3 and TRBJ2-2; 7 nucleotides match TRBD1. The CDR3 sequence is 13 residues long. The V gene's germline CDR1 is ENHRY and CDR2 SYGVKD. CDR3 DNA: TGTGTCATCGGGACAGAGAACACCGGGGAGCTGTTTTTT. It is translated as CVIGTENTGELFF.

Ten or more counts support this clonotype. The chain is built from TRBV5-6 and TRBJ2-3; D not certain. Germline-derived CDR1 and CDR2 are SGHDT and YYEEEE. V was trimmed by 1 base and J by 0 bases, leaving 9 bases between them. The CDR3 runs 15 residues. This chain's CDR3 is CASSLRVTSTDTQYF. The CDR3 nucleotides are TGTGCCAGCAGCTTGCGGGTTACTAGCACAGATACGCAGTATTTT.

This clonotype appeared a few times. A much larger clonotype is one base distant, so this may be a read error. The chain is built from TRBV29-1 and TRBJ2-3; 7 nucleotides align to TRBD1. Looked up from germline, CDR1 is SQVTM and CDR2 is ANQGSEA. The CDR3 spans 10 residues. The CDR3 spells CNTGAGTQYF. The CDR3 DNA sequence: TGCAATACAGGGGCCGGTACGCAGTATTTT.

The chain recombines TRBV7-3 with TRBJ1-5; maybe TRBD1 (6 bases). The V gene's germline CDR1 is SGHTA and CDR2 FQGTGA. V was clipped by 11 bases and J by 7 bases, with 18 bases between them. The CDR3 has 13 amino acids. The CDR3 DNA is TGTGCCGGCAACACAGGGATTTTACAGCCCCAGCATTTT. As protein: CAGNTGILQPQHF.

This CDR3 reads CASSFWTGRITEYNEQFF. Here the CDR3 DNA reads TGTGCCAGCAGCTTCTGGACTGGCAGGATTACTGAGTACAATGAGCAGTTCTTC. This chain connects TRBV12-3 or TRBV12-4 to TRBJ2-1; TRBD2 is a possible D gene (5 bases). This CDR3 is built from 18 residues. V was cut by 6 bases and J by 4 bases, with 25 bases left in between.

On this clonotype: This could be a read error, since a much larger clone is one nucleotide away. The chain couples TRBV29-1 to TRBJ2-5, with 8 bases lining up with TRBD1. After removal of 0 bases from V and 3 bases from J, the junction contained 3 bases not matched to a gene. This CDR3 is built from 14 residues. CDR1 and CDR2 (germline): SQVTM, ANQGSEA. The CDR3 DNA reads TGCAGCGTTGAAGATTCGGGACAGGAAGAGACCCAGTACTTC. Amino acid sequence: CSVEDSGQEETQYF.

For this clonotype: The conserved phenylalanine or tryptophan is not found at the CDR3 terminus, so this likely reflects a read error. The chain couples TRBV2 to TRBJ2-2; weak D call: TRBD2 (6 bases). The CDR3 is made up of 15 amino acids. The germline gives CDR1 SNHLY, CDR2 FYNNEI. V lost 6 bases to trimming and J lost 5 bases, with 16 bases between them. CDR3 coding DNA: TGTGCCAGCAGAGGACGGGATGGGGGGACCGGGGAGCTGTTTTTA. Its protein is CASRGRDGGTGELFL.

This clonotype was recorded once. Since no conserved phenylalanine or tryptophan closes the CDR3, a read error is the likely cause. J is TRBJ1-1 and V is TRBV10-1; D is undetermined. Germline CDR1 and CDR2: WNHNN and SYGVQD (reference sequence). The CDR3 is 12 amino acids. The CDR3 here is CPSSDPETEAFY. CDR3 nucleotides: TGCCCCAGCAGTGACCCCGAGACTGAAGCTTTCTAT.

Of note for this clonotype: A much larger clone lies one base from this, so it may be a read error. This sequence joins TRBV30 and TRBJ1-2; a weak D match, TRBD1 (5 bases). Looked up from germline, CDR1 is GTSNPN and CDR2 is SVGIG (reference sequence). CDR3 size: 15 residues. V dropped 3 bases and J dropped 4 bases, with 18 bases sitting between them. The CDR3 loop reads CAWSPVTAFFYGYTF. The CDR3 DNA sequence: TGTGCCTGGAGCCCCGTGACAGCCTTTTTCTATGGCTACACCTTC.

As concerns this clonotype: A read error may account for a junction end that differs from germline. The chain employs TRBV28 and TRBJ1-1; D gene uncertain. This CDR3 has 14 amino acids. CDR1 and CDR2 (germline): MDHEN, SYDVKM. The CDR3 DNA reads as TGTGCCAGCAGTTTATTCGGGATGAACACTGAAGGTTTCTTT. This encodes CASSLFGMNTEGFF. The full variable domain, with the rest looked up from reference TRBV28 and TRBJ1-1, is DVKVTQSSRYLVKRTGEKVFLECVQDMDHENMFWYRQDPGLGLRLIYFSYDVKMKEKGDIPEGYSVSREKKERFSLILESASTNQTSMYLCASSLFGMNTEGFFGQGTRLTVV.

This clonotype has only one observation. This chain uses TRBV29-1 with TRBJ1-4, with D maybe TRBD1 (6 bases). This CDR3 is built from 12 residues. Looked up from germline, CDR1 is SQVTM and CDR2 is ANQGSEA. This CDR3 reads CGAGQGNEKLFF. CDR3 DNA: TGCGGCGCCGGGCAGGGGAATGAAAAACTGTTTTTT. Based on the CDR3 plus reference TRBV29-1 and TRBJ1-4, the full variable domain is SAVISQKPSRDICQRGTSLTIQCQVDSQVTMMFWYRQQPGQSLTLIATANQGSEATYESGFVIDKFPISRPNLTFSTLTVSNMSPEDSSIYLCGAGQGNEKLFFGSGTQLSVL.

Details on this clonotype: A read error may be the cause here, since a much bigger clone is one base away. The chain is built from TRBV5-1 and TRBJ1-1, with 9 bases aligning to TRBD1. Looked up from germline, CDR1 is SGHRS and CDR2 is YFSETQ. This CDR3 spans 16 amino acids. Trimming cost V 0 bases and J 3 bases; bases outside gene matches: 6. Here the CDR3 reads CASSLVGQGLYTEAFF. CDR3 nucleotides: TGCGCCAGCAGCTTGGTTGGACAGGGGCTGTACACTGAAGCTTTCTTT. The variable domain in full, completed from reference TRBV5-1 and TRBJ1-1, reads KAGVTQTPRYLIKTRGQQVTLSCSPISGHRSVSWYQQTPGQGLQFLFEYFSETQRNKGNFPGRFSGRQFSNSRSEMNVSTLELGDSALYLCASSLVGQGLYTEAFFGQGTRLTVV.

The V gene is TRBV11-2, the J gene TRBJ2-1, with TRBD2 matching over 9 bases. Germline V gene lookup returns CDR1 SGHAT and CDR2 FQNNGV. V lost 5 bases to trimming and J lost 10 bases; unmatched junction nucleotides: 15. There are 16 residues in the CDR3. The CDR3 here is CASSISRGTSGGEQFF. DNA of the CDR3: TGTGCCAGCAGCATATCCCGAGGGACAAGCGGGGGGGAGCAGTTCTTC.

J is TRBJ1-1 and V is TRBV11-2; weak D call: TRBD1 (5 bases). There are 20 residues in the CDR3. The germline V gene has CDR1 SGHAT and CDR2 FQNNGV. V was cut by 5 bases and J by 7 bases, with 35 bases left in between. The CDR3 protein is CASSPYQHGHLRFCGYEAFF. In nucleotides, the CDR3 is TGTGCCAGCAGCCCATATCAGCACGGACACCTTCGCTTTTGTGGCTATGAAGCTTTCTTT.

The chain couples TRBV6-5 to TRBJ2-1; weak D call: TRBD2 (7 bases). This CDR3 region has 17 residues. CDR1 MNHEY and CDR2 SVGAGI come from the germline V gene. The ends were cut back, 10 bases at V and 8 bases at J, with 30 bases in the middle. In DNA, the CDR3 is TGTGCCATCAGATTCTGGGGGGGCAGAAGAGGTAGGGATGAGCAGTTCTTC. Encoded protein: CAIRFWGGRRGRDEQFF.

To note about this clonotype: At one end the junction does not follow the germline gene, possibly because of a read error. The chain has TRBV11-2 and TRBJ2-7, with TRBD2 identical over 7 bases. This CDR3 is built from 16 residues. Germline V gene sequence: CDR1 SGHAT, CDR2 FQNNGV. This CDR3 reads CANSHLSGKGAYEPYF. The CDR3 DNA is TGTGCCAACAGCCATTTAAGCGGGAAAGGGGCCTATGAGCCGTACTTC.

This clonotype was seen a single time. The chain links TRBV6-1 to TRBJ2-1; the match to TRBD2 covers 15 bases. Germline values: CDR1 MNHNS, CDR2 SASEGT. The J segment lost 7 bases and the V segment lost 8 bases, leaving 3 bases of the junction unmatched. The CDR3 has 14 amino acids. The CDR3 DNA reads TGTGCCAGCGGACTAGCGGGAGGGTGTAATGAGCAGTTCTTC. It is translated as CASGLAGGCNEQFF.

Concerning this clonotype itself: A much larger clonotype is one base distant, so this may be a read error. CDR3 sequence reads: CASSLALPGTSVPGEPFF. The CDR3 DNA reads TGTGCCAGCAGTTTAGCCCTCCCGGGGACTAGCGTCCCCGGGGAGCCGTTTTTT. The rearrangement links TRBV12-3 or TRBV12-4 to TRBJ2-2; the match to TRBD2 covers 10 bases. The CDR3 is made up of 18 amino acids.

A word on this clonotype: A read error may produce the germline difference seen at one junction end. The chain employs TRBV12-5 and TRBJ2-1; tentative D call: TRBD2 (5 bases). Germline V gene data show CDR1 as LGHNT and CDR2 as FRNRAP. CDR3 length: 16 amino acids. CDR3 loop: CTSGSGKGEFYNEQFF. For the CDR3, the DNA is TGTACTAGTGGTTCGGGGAAGGGAGAGTTCTACAATGAGCAGTTCTTC.

This clonotype was recorded once. This chain links TRBV11-2 with TRBJ2-7; 9 nucleotides align to TRBD2. V dropped 7 bases and J dropped 6; count of bases not matched to a gene: 10. Germline V gives CDR1 SGHAT, CDR2 FQNNGV. The length of the CDR3 is 14 residues. The DNA for the CDR3 is TGTGCCAGCAATCAAATAGCGGGAGTGGGCGAGCAGTACTTC. This sequence encodes CASNQIAGVGEQYF.

With respect to this clonotype: The junction departs from germline at one end; a sequencing error may be responsible. The J gene is TRBJ2-2, the V gene TRBV4-1, with D perhaps matching TRBD1 or TRBD2 (5 bases each). Germline V gene data show CDR1 as MGHRA and CDR2 as YSYEKL. The CDR3 runs 16 residues. This chain's CDR3 is CASSLERGSATEELFF. The CDR3 nucleotides read TGCGCCAGCAGCCTAGAGAGGGGTTCGGCCACCGAGGAGCTGTTTTTT.

Regarding this clonotype: The junction does not match germline at one end; this may be a read error. The J gene is TRBJ2-7, the V gene TRBV6-5; D gene unclear. Germline values: CDR1 MNHEY, CDR2 SVGAGI. The CDR3 runs to 14 residues. This chain's CDR3 is CTSSYSVHFYEQYF. The CDR3 nucleotides are TGTACCAGCAGTTACTCAGTCCACTTCTACGAGCAGTACTTC.

The genes are TRBV2 and TRBJ1-1, with D unresolved. V lost 6 bases and J 1 base, leaving 15 bases between the germline ends. The CDR3 totals 15 residues. The germline CDR1 and CDR2 sequences are SNHLY and FYNNEI. CDR3 coding DNA: TGTGCCAGCAGGGAATCCGGGTCAGGGAACACTGAAGCTTTCTTT. Translated, it gives CASRESGSGNTEAFF. Looking up the rest from reference TRBV2 and TRBJ1-1 gives the full variable domain: EPEVTQTPSHQVTQMGQEVILRCVPISNHLYFYWYRQILGQKVEFLVSFYNNEISEKSEIFDDQFSVERPDGSNFTLKIRSTKLEDSAMYFCASRESGSGNTEAFFGQGTRLTVV.